This TCR beta chain is from a study of blood T cell repertoires in COVID-19 (TCRdb year 2020). About the investigation overall: The collaborator samples originated in the United States, Italy and Spain and spanned the acute and convalescent phases of COVID-19. Where available, HLA class I and class II types were taken from metadata supplied by the sample provider and were not determined by assay-based typing. The prospective study material was composed of cDNA or gDNA derived from T cells, B-cell-depleted T cells, or PBMCs. Deeply sampled blood TCRbeta repertoires from subjects exposed to, actively infected with, or recovered from COVID-19 were included in the dataset. The samples were drawn from two sources: the first 160 participants of the ongoing ImmuneRACE study, and 950 to 1,500 subjects contributed by 6 global collaborators. A de-identified subject ID, COVID-19 status, age in years and sex were almost always included in the sample metadata. The repertoires were made available in a free public database intended to serve as a resource for research on the immune response to SARS-CoV-2. General study outcomes and caveats: How much clinical and demographic metadata was included differed by source and by participant, and the metadata was provided uncurated.

Each collaborating institution followed its own protocols to collect whole blood in K2EDTA tubes. Collaborator samples were shipped for TCRbeta analysis as frozen whole blood, isolated PBMCs, or DNA extracted from either sample type. TCRbeta CDR3 regions were amplified from genomic DNA using the immunoSEQ Assay, a bias-controlled multiplex PCR. On the authors' methods: Within the assay, amplification of reference gene primers was used to estimate how many nucleated cells each sample contained. To quantify the absolute abundance of each unique TCRbeta CDR3 rearrangement, sequence reads were collapsed and filtered. For each sample, productive Simpson clonality was calculated as the square root of Simpson's diversity index over productive rearrangements. TCRdb re-hosts the immuneACCESS table, in-frame sequences only. Its copies lack some clones; in the studies checked, an unresolved V gene accounts for under half of them, and the cause for the rest is not known. That table supplies the V and J calls and clone size; D and trimming were determined from the DNA. In this sample the table shows 180,000 or so clones, about 86% of which occur a single time. Roughly 8.2% of the sample goes to the ten largest clones.

Concerning this clone: Its antigen remains unidentified. No much larger clone is present one base from it, and per-base qualities are unavailable.

CDR1 LGHNA and CDR2 YNFKEQ were looked up in the germline V gene. The CDR3 goes from the cysteine to the phenylalanine over 17 residues. Of the read, only the CDR3 DNA is kept; its 51 bases are in frame from base 1. The junction carries 20 bases between V and J, which are trimmed by 2 bases and 6 bases respectively. Sequencing was performed on peripheral blood. This receptor was identified in a man in his 60s with acute or convalescent COVID-19. Here the chain combines TRBV4-2 and TRBJ2-1; D gene: possibly TRBD2, on 6 matching bases. The DNA sequence follows: TGTGCCAGCAGCCAATTTAATGGTTACGGGAGCATCAATGAGCAGTTCTTC. This is translated as CASSQFNGYGSINEQFF.